One T cell receptor beta chain is described in this entry. The data originate from a study of tumor-infiltrating lymphocytes in localized non-small cell lung cancer. This CDR3 has 15 residues. Germline CDR1 is SGHRS and CDR2 is YFSETQ. The J segment lost 4 bases and the V segment lost 4 bases, leaving 6 bases of the junction unmatched. Assay: immunoSEQ multiplex PCR; the TCRdb copy retains only in-frame clones and omits some. The data contain about 24,000 clones, about three fifths of them singletons. This chain joins TRBV5-1 and TRBJ2-2; 8 bases agree with TRBD1. The sample was lung tumor tissue. This TCR was recovered from a human donor with non-small cell lung cancer. DNA for the CDR3: TGCGCCAGCAGCGACCAGGGGGCCGGCACCGGGGAGCTGTTTTTT. Translating it yields CASSDQGAGTGELFF.